Below are 19 T cell receptor beta chains sequenced from a single sample in a study of spatial heterogeneity in lung cancer. Study conclusions and caveats: Intratumoral expanded alpha and beta TCR counts were found to track tumor mutation counts.

In TCRdb, the 5' RACE reads were re-called with MiXCR into one record per CDR3 protein. The profile shows several thousand distinct CDR3 sequences, 5.4% of them singletons. For these receptors, no antigen is known. Stated time point: sample taken at primary tumor resection. This specimen was lung tumor tissue, taken at surgery. The receptors were sampled from a male donor with early-stage non-small cell lung cancer.

There are many counts of this clonotype. This rearrangement joins TRBV4-1 to TRBJ2-1; no reliable D call. Trimming cost V 3 bases and J 4 bases, with 1 base left between them. The CDR3 covers 11 residues. Germline CDR1 reads MGHRA; CDR2 reads YSYEKL. The CDR3 nucleotides read TGCGCCAGCAGCCAGTACAATGAGCAGTTCTTC. The encoded protein is CASSQYNEQFF.

In its sample, this clonotype was seen many times. V and J are TRBV21-1 and TRBJ1-5. TRBV21-1 is labeled a pseudogene. CDR3 length: 13 amino acids. The CDR3, as DNA: TGTGCCAACAGGGATGGGGGCAATCAGCCCCAGCATTTT. This translates into CANRDGGNQPQHF.

This clonotype was observed many times. The chain links TRBV15 to TRBJ2-2; TRBD2 matches 10 bases. This CDR3 spans 16 amino acids. The germline V gene has CDR1 LNHNV and CDR2 YYDKDF (reference sequence). V shed 1 base and J 2 bases; nucleotides not matched to a gene: 1. The CDR3: CATSRASGGNTGELFF. The DNA of the CDR3 is TGTGCCACCAGCAGAGCTAGCGGGGGTAACACCGGGGAGCTGTTTTTT. Full variable domain (remainder filled in from reference TRBV15 and TRBJ2-2): DAMVIQNPRYQVTQFGKPVTLSCSQTLNHNVMYWYQQKSSQAPKLLFHYYDKDFNNEADTPDNFQSRRPNTSFCFLDIRSPGLGDTAMYLCATSRASGGNTGELFFGEGSRLTVL.

This clonotype has a count of ten or more. Mismatch with germline at one junction end may stem from a read error. This chain joins TRBV7-7 and TRBJ2-1; 8 bases agree with TRBD2. This CDR3 comprises 15 residues. CDR1 SSHAT and CDR2 FNYEAQ come from the germline V gene (reference sequence). In nucleotides, the CDR3 is TGTGCTAGCAGCTTAGACGGGAGGGCCGGGAATGAGCAGTTCTTC. Its protein product is CASSLDGRAGNEQFF.

The rearrangement links TRBV5-1 to TRBJ2-2; D is ambiguous. Trimming took 1 base from V and 6 from J, leaving 10 bases between them. Germline-derived CDR1 and CDR2 are SGHRS and YFSETQ. The CDR3 contains 14 residues. The CDR3 loop reads CASSLPPSAGELFF. For the CDR3, the DNA is TGCGCCAGCAGCTTGCCCCCTTCGGCCGGGGAGCTGTTTTTT.

V is TRBV12-3 or TRBV12-4 and J is TRBJ2-3; D possibly corresponds to TRBD2 (6 bases). Deletions cut 5 bases from V and 2 bases from J, with 17 bases between. The CDR3 is 16 amino acids. The chain's CDR3 is CASSRPLRDATDTQYF. In DNA form, the CDR3 reads TGTGCCAGCAGTCGTCCGTTGCGGGATGCCACAGATACGCAGTATTTT.

This clonotype was seen at least ten times. This chain connects TRBV10-2 to TRBJ2-1, with 13 nucleotides matching TRBD2. The CDR3 spans 14 residues. With V trimmed by 8 bases and J by 6 bases, 4 bases remained unmatched. Germline loops: CDR1 WSHSY, CDR2 SAAADI. For the CDR3, the DNA is TGCGCCAGCCGAACTAGCGGGGGGGCCAATGAGCAGTTCTTC. Its protein is CASRTSGGANEQFF.

This clonotype was seen at least ten times. This sequence joins TRBV5-6 and TRBJ2-2; TRBD1 agrees at 9 bases. Germline loops: CDR1 SGHDT, CDR2 YYEEEE. This CDR3 has 17 residues. V was clipped by 1 base and J by 7 bases; unmatched bases: 11. The CDR3 DNA reads TGTGCCAGCAGCTTGAGTCACGGACAGGGGTACGGCGGGGAGCTGTTTTTT. It encodes CASSLSHGQGYGGELFF.

This clonotype was seen repeatedly, ten times or more. V is TRBV7-2 and J is TRBJ1-4; D is undetermined. Per germline, CDR1 SGHTA and CDR2 FQGNSA. V gave up 1 base and J gave up 3 bases, with 9 bases separating them. The CDR3 is 15 amino acids. The CDR3 DNA reads as TGTGCCAGCAGCTTAGGTATAACAGCTAATGAAAAACTGTTTTTT. It codes for CASSLGITANEKLFF.

This clonotype is deemed medium-sized. The chain uses TRBV4-2 and TRBJ2-6, with 7 bases that match TRBD2. V lost 0 bases and J lost 3; bases outside the gene matches: 14. CDR3 size: 20 residues. Germline CDR1 reads LGHNA; CDR2 reads YNFKEQ. CDR3 DNA: TGTGCCAGCAGCCAAGATAGGGGTCAGGGAGGGGTTTTTGGGGCCAACGTCCTGACTTTC. As protein: CASSQDRGQGGVFGANVLTF.

This clonotype appeared many times. This rearrangement joins TRBV5-5 to TRBJ2-1, with a weak D call TRBD1 (5 bases). Germline CDR1 SGHKS, CDR2 YYEKEE (reference sequence). Trimming shortened V by 0 bases and J by 1 base, and 11 bases separated the two germline ends. The CDR3 is made up of 16 amino acids. The CDR3 protein is CASSLGFTGSYNEQFF. Here the CDR3 DNA reads TGTGCCAGCAGCTTGGGATTTACAGGTTCCTACAATGAGCAGTTCTTC.

This clonotype was picked up many times. V gene TRBV29-1 combines with J gene TRBJ2-7; D gene unclear. Germline CDR1 and CDR2: SQVTM and ANQGSEA. The ends were cut back, 4 bases at V and 1 base at J, with 8 bases in the middle. CDR3 length equals 12 residues. CDR3 bases: TGCAGCGTTGTAACACCTTCCTACGAGCAGTACTTC. Translating gives CSVVTPSYEQYF.

Ten or more counts support this clonotype. CDR3 DNA: TGTGCCAGCAGCGTAGTGGAAGGGAAAGGGACCCAGTACTTC. Encoded protein: CASSVVEGKGTQYF. This chain joins TRBV9 and TRBJ2-5; D not resolved. With 0 bases removed from V and 7 bases from J, the gap between germline ends came to 13 bases. The CDR3 covers 14 residues. Germline V gene lookup returns CDR1 SGDLS and CDR2 YYNGEE.

This clonotype ranks as medium-sized. The chain has TRBV10-3 and TRBJ2-2; D is ambiguous. Germline loops: CDR1 ENHRY, CDR2 SYGVKD. The CDR3 is 12 amino acids. V shed 2 bases and J shed 9 bases, with 7 bases lying between them. The CDR3 spells CAISEPARELFF. The CDR3 DNA sequence: TGTGCCATCAGTGAGCCCGCCCGGGAGCTGTTTTTT.

This clonotype was counted between two and nine times. The rearrangement links TRBV7-8 to TRBJ2-1; the match to TRBD1 covers 7 bases. CDR1 and CDR2 from the germline V gene are SGHVS and FQNEAQ. There are 16 residues in the CDR3. The junction had 9 bases not matched to a gene; V was cut back by 2 bases and J by 5 bases. In DNA form, the CDR3 reads TGTGCCAGCAGCTTAAGACAGGGAACCCTTCACAATGAGCAGTTCTTC. Translation gives CASSLRQGTLHNEQFF.

This clonotype has at least ten counts. This chain connects TRBV4-2 to TRBJ2-1; D is ambiguous. Germline assignment: CDR1 LGHNA and CDR2 YNFKEQ. V dropped 1 base and J dropped 5 bases, with 3 bases sitting between them. This CDR3 is 12 amino acids long. The CDR3 protein is CASSQVDNEQFF. As DNA, the CDR3 is TGTGCCAGCAGCCAAGTGGACAATGAGCAGTTCTTC.

This clonotype was seen ten or more times. The chain is built from TRBV20-1 and TRBJ2-7, with 7 bases aligning to TRBD1. Trimming cost V 6 bases and J 2 bases; bases outside gene matches: 7. The CDR3 has 13 residues. Germline-derived CDR1 and CDR2 are DFQATT and SNEGSKA (reference sequence). For the CDR3, the DNA is TGCAGTGCGCACGGGACAGACACCTACGAGCAGTACTTC. This encodes CSAHGTDTYEQYF.

This clonotype came up a few times. J is TRBJ2-7 and V is TRBV7-3, with 9 bases lining up with TRBD1. Germline CDR1 reads SGHTA; CDR2 reads FQGTGA. Trimming cost V 5 bases and J 1 base; bases outside gene matches: 6. This CDR3 spans 15 amino acids. The DNA of the CDR3 is TGTGCCAGCAGCCACGGACAGGGGAATTCCTACGAGCAGTACTTC. Translation: CASSHGQGNSYEQYF.

This clonotype has at least ten counts. The chain is built from TRBV5-1 and TRBJ2-7; 7 nucleotides agree with TRBD2. After removal of 3 bases from V and 5 bases from J, the junction contained 11 bases not matched to a gene. Per germline, CDR1 SGHRS and CDR2 YFSETQ. The CDR3 loop spans 15 amino acids. As DNA, the CDR3 is TGCGCCAGCAGCTGGACGGGCGGGAGTGTGGACGAGCAGTACTTC. The encoded protein is CASSWTGGSVDEQYF.